The rows below give T cell receptor beta chains drawn from one sample of a study of cytomegalovirus exposure and HLA in healthy donors. Clones were sequenced by immunoSEQ multiplex PCR, and TCRdb holds only the in-frame ones, with some missing. The sample yields about 180,000 clones, around four fifths seen once. The sample consisted of PBMCs. These receptors originate from a woman in her 30s in good health and CMV-seropositive. Each CDR3 is given with its conserved first and last residue. A D gene is named only where the DNA matches it firmly. Clone size is shown for a subset of rows, as once, few, many or a class of expanded clone.

clone_size: NA
j_call: TRBJ2-7
d_call: NA
v_call: TRBV10-3
cdr3_nt: TGTGCCACCGGACAGATCCTCTACGAGCAGTACTTC
cdr3_aa: CATGQILYEQYF

clone_size: NA
j_call: TRBJ1-1
d_call: NA
v_call: TRBV6-5
cdr3_nt: TGTGCCAGCAGTTACGACAGGTTCAGCACTGAAGCTTTCTTT
cdr3_aa: CASSYDRFSTEAFF

clone_size: NA
j_call: TRBJ2-1
d_call: TRBD1
v_call: TRBV30
cdr3_nt: TGTGCCTGGGGCAGGGGGGGACAGGGTACTAATGAGCAGTTCTTC
cdr3_aa: CAWGRGGQGTNEQFF

clone_size: NA
j_call: TRBJ2-7
d_call: NA
v_call: TRBV28
cdr3_nt: TGTGCCAGCAGTCTGTTTTATAACGAGCAGTACTTC
cdr3_aa: CASSLFYNEQYF

clone_size: NA
j_call: TRBJ1-2
d_call: NA
v_call: TRBV4-3
cdr3_nt: TGCGCCAGCAGCCAAGATAATGGCAGGGGCTATGGCTACACCTTC
cdr3_aa: CASSQDNGRGYGYTF

clone_size: NA
j_call: TRBJ2-5
d_call: NA
v_call: TRBV7-6
cdr3_nt: TGTGCCAGCAGCCCACTTGGCAGGCCGGGGGAGCAGTACTTC
cdr3_aa: CASSPLGRPGEQYF

clone_size: NA
j_call: TRBJ1-1
d_call: TRBD1
v_call: TRBV6-6
cdr3_nt: TGTGCCAGCAGTCGACCGGGACAGCCTCCGGGAACTGAAGCTTTCTTT
cdr3_aa: CASSRPGQPPGTEAFF

clone_size: NA
j_call: TRBJ2-1
d_call: NA
v_call: TRBV9
cdr3_nt: TGTGCCAGCAGCCGCTCTCCCGGGGACAATGAGCAGTTCTTC
cdr3_aa: CASSRSPGDNEQFF

clone_size: once
j_call: TRBJ1-2
d_call: TRBD1
v_call: TRBV4-2
cdr3_nt: TGTGCCAGCAGCCAAGATGGGGGACAGGGCCACTACACCTTC
cdr3_aa: CASSQDGGQGHYTF

clone_size: NA
j_call: TRBJ2-7
d_call: TRBD1
v_call: TRBV27
cdr3_nt: TGTGCCAACAGTTTCGGTGGGACAGGCAACGAGCAGTACTTC
cdr3_aa: CANSFGGTGNEQYF

clone_size: NA
j_call: TRBJ2-1
d_call: TRBD2
v_call: TRBV9
cdr3_nt: TGTGCCAGCAGCGGAAGGACTAGCGGGAGTAATGAGCAGTTCTTC
cdr3_aa: CASSGRTSGSNEQFF

clone_size: NA
j_call: TRBJ1-3
d_call: NA
v_call: TRBV28
cdr3_nt: TGTGCCAGCAGTTTGTCAGGCTCTGGAAACACCATATATTTT
cdr3_aa: CASSLSGSGNTIYF

clone_size: NA
j_call: TRBJ2-7
d_call: TRBD1
v_call: TRBV5-1
cdr3_nt: TGCGCCAGCAGTCCGGGACAGCTTTCCTACGAGCAGTACTTC
cdr3_aa: CASSPGQLSYEQYF

clone_size: NA
j_call: TRBJ2-1
d_call: NA
v_call: TRBV30
cdr3_nt: TGTGCCTGGAAGTGGACTACCTACAATGAGCAGTTCTTC
cdr3_aa: CAWKWTTYNEQFF

clone_size: NA
j_call: TRBJ1-1
d_call: TRBD1
v_call: TRBV6-6
cdr3_nt: TGTGCCAGCAGGAATGGACAGGGGGCGGCTGAAGCTTTCTTT
cdr3_aa: CASRNGQGAAEAFF

clone_size: NA
j_call: TRBJ2-2
d_call: NA
v_call: TRBV5-1
cdr3_nt: TGCGCCAGCAGCTCTCAGGGGAACACCGGGGAGCTGTTTTTT
cdr3_aa: CASSSQGNTGELFF

clone_size: NA
j_call: TRBJ2-1
d_call: NA
v_call: TRBV5-1
cdr3_nt: TGCGCCAGCAGCTTGAACGGGGATTCTACGAGAGAGCAGTTCTTC
cdr3_aa: CASSLNGDSTREQFF

clone_size: NA
j_call: TRBJ2-7
d_call: TRBD2
v_call: TRBV29-1
cdr3_nt: TGCAGCGTGTTACTAGCGGGCCCAAGCTCCTACGAGCAGTACTTC
cdr3_aa: CSVLLAGPSSYEQYF

clone_size: NA
j_call: TRBJ2-3
d_call: NA
v_call: TRBV25-1
cdr3_nt: TGTGCCAGCAGTGAAATCCCCGACAACACAGATACGCAGTATTTT
cdr3_aa: CASSEIPDNTDTQYF

clone_size: NA
j_call: TRBJ2-4
d_call: TRBD1
v_call: TRBV4-2
cdr3_nt: TGTGCCAGCAGCCAAGACCCGTGGGGGACAGCCTTAGCCAAAAACATTCAGTACTTC
cdr3_aa: CASSQDPWGTALAKNIQYF

clone_size: NA
j_call: TRBJ2-1
d_call: NA
v_call: TRBV5-6
cdr3_nt: TGTGCCAGCGAGGCAGCGGGTTTGAATGAGCAGTTCTTC
cdr3_aa: CASEAAGLNEQFF

clone_size: NA
j_call: TRBJ1-5
d_call: TRBD1
v_call: TRBV27
cdr3_nt: TGTGCCAGCAGTTTATCCGGGACAGGGGACAATCAGCCCCAGCATTTT
cdr3_aa: CASSLSGTGDNQPQHF

clone_size: NA
j_call: TRBJ2-6
d_call: NA
v_call: TRBV6-5
cdr3_nt: TGTGCCAGCAGTTCCCAGGGGGGAGGAGGGGCCAACGTCCTGACTTTC
cdr3_aa: CASSSQGGGGANVLTF

clone_size: NA
j_call: TRBJ2-5
d_call: TRBD2
v_call: TRBV11-3
cdr3_nt: TGTGCCAGCAGCCAGGGGACTAGCGACCAAGAGACCCAGTACTTC
cdr3_aa: CASSQGTSDQETQYF

clone_size: NA
j_call: TRBJ1-2
d_call: TRBD1
v_call: TRBV27
cdr3_nt: TGTGCCAGCAGTTCACCGGGACAGGGTCGGCGTGGCTACACCTTC
cdr3_aa: CASSSPGQGRRGYTF

clone_size: NA
j_call: TRBJ2-1
d_call: TRBD2
v_call: TRBV5-1
cdr3_nt: TGCGCCAGCAGCTTGGAGGGACTAGCGGGACGATCCTACAATGAGCAGTTCTTC
cdr3_aa: CASSLEGLAGRSYNEQFF

clone_size: few
j_call: TRBJ2-3
d_call: TRBD2
v_call: TRBV6-1
cdr3_nt: TGTGCCAGCAGACAACTAGCGAACACAGATACGCAGTATTTT
cdr3_aa: CASRQLANTDTQYF

clone_size: NA
j_call: TRBJ1-2
d_call: NA
v_call: TRBV9
cdr3_nt: TGTGCCAGCAGCCCACTGGCGGTTCGCAGCTATGGCTACACCTTC
cdr3_aa: CASSPLAVRSYGYTF

clone_size: NA
j_call: TRBJ1-5
d_call: NA
v_call: TRBV27
cdr3_nt: TGTGCCAGCAGTTTATTTTGGAGGGCGGGGCCGGGCGGCAATCAGCCCCAGCATTTT
cdr3_aa: CASSLFWRAGPGGNQPQHF

clone_size: NA
j_call: TRBJ2-5
d_call: TRBD2
v_call: TRBV6-5
cdr3_nt: TGTGCCAGCAGTTACCGGGAGGGGGGCCCACAAGAGACCCAGTACTTC
cdr3_aa: CASSYREGGPQETQYF

clone_size: NA
j_call: TRBJ2-7
d_call: TRBD1
v_call: TRBV19
cdr3_nt: TGTGCCAGTAGCGTCACAGGGGCCCAGGACGAGCAGTACTTC
cdr3_aa: CASSVTGAQDEQYF

clone_size: NA
j_call: TRBJ2-7
d_call: NA
v_call: TRBV15
cdr3_nt: TGTGCCACCAGCAGAGATCCTACGGTCGAGCAGTACTTC
cdr3_aa: CATSRDPTVEQYF

clone_size: NA
j_call: TRBJ1-2
d_call: NA
v_call: TRBV28
cdr3_nt: TGTGCCAGCATCAGTACAGGAAACTATGGCTACACCTTC
cdr3_aa: CASISTGNYGYTF

clone_size: NA
j_call: TRBJ1-1
d_call: NA
v_call: TRBV20-1
cdr3_nt: TGCAGTGCTCCCGCGGGAGTTGAAGCTTTCTTT
cdr3_aa: CSAPAGVEAFF

clone_size: few
j_call: TRBJ2-7
d_call: TRBD2
v_call: TRBV11-3
cdr3_nt: TGTGCCAGCAGCCCAAAGACTAGCGGGGTAGCCTACGAGCAGTACTTC
cdr3_aa: CASSPKTSGVAYEQYF

clone_size: NA
j_call: TRBJ1-1
d_call: TRBD1
v_call: TRBV6-1
cdr3_nt: TGTGCCAGCATTAGACAGGGAACCAGTGAAGCTTTCTTT
cdr3_aa: CASIRQGTSEAFF

clone_size: few
j_call: TRBJ2-5
d_call: TRBD1
v_call: TRBV5-4
cdr3_nt: TGTGCCAGCAACCAGGGGGCAGAGGAGACCCAGTACTTC
cdr3_aa: CASNQGAEETQYF

clone_size: few
j_call: TRBJ2-1
d_call: TRBD2
v_call: TRBV5-1
cdr3_nt: TGCGCCAGCAGCCCCGGGACTAGCGGGAGTCATGAGCAGTTCTTC
cdr3_aa: CASSPGTSGSHEQFF

clone_size: NA
j_call: TRBJ1-2
d_call: NA
v_call: TRBV6-6
cdr3_nt: TGTGCCAGCAGTTACTCCGGGACAATGAACTATGGCTACACCTTC
cdr3_aa: CASSYSGTMNYGYTF

clone_size: NA
j_call: TRBJ1-5
d_call: NA
v_call: TRBV4-1
cdr3_nt: TGCGCCAGCAGCCAAGAACCCCAGGGGACGGTTCAGCCCCAGCATTTT
cdr3_aa: CASSQEPQGTVQPQHF

clone_size: NA
j_call: TRBJ2-7
d_call: NA
v_call: TRBV11-3
cdr3_nt: TGTGCCAGCAGCTTATTTTCCGACGAGCAGTACTTC
cdr3_aa: CASSLFSDEQYF

clone_size: NA
j_call: TRBJ1-2
d_call: NA
v_call: TRBV30
cdr3_nt: TGTGCCTGGAGTGGCCACCAGGGTTTTTTAAGAGGCTACACCTTC
cdr3_aa: CAWSGHQGFLRGYTF

clone_size: NA
j_call: TRBJ1-5
d_call: TRBD1
v_call: TRBV28
cdr3_nt: TGTGCCAGCAGCTACTGGACAGGGGCAAATAGCAATCAGCCCCAGCATTTT
cdr3_aa: CASSYWTGANSNQPQHF

clone_size: few
j_call: TRBJ2-5
d_call: NA
v_call: TRBV30
cdr3_nt: TGTGCCTGGAGTCTTCTAGTTTCAGAGACCCAGTACTTC
cdr3_aa: CAWSLLVSETQYF

clone_size: NA
j_call: TRBJ2-7
d_call: TRBD2
v_call: TRBV5-6
cdr3_nt: TGTGCCAGCAGCTTGTCATTAGCGGGCTCCTACGAGCAGTACTTC
cdr3_aa: CASSLSLAGSYEQYF

clone_size: NA
j_call: TRBJ1-2
d_call: TRBD1
v_call: TRBV18
cdr3_nt: TGTGCCAGCTCCACGACAGGGAACTATGGCTACACCTTC
cdr3_aa: CASSTTGNYGYTF

clone_size: NA
j_call: TRBJ2-3
d_call: NA
v_call: TRBV7-6
cdr3_nt: TGTGCCAGCAGCCCGACTACCCTGGCGACAGATACGCAGTATTTT
cdr3_aa: CASSPTTLATDTQYF

clone_size: NA
j_call: TRBJ2-3
d_call: TRBD2
v_call: TRBV11-3
cdr3_nt: TGTGCCAGCAGCGGAACCACTAGCGCAGATACGCAGTATTTT
cdr3_aa: CASSGTTSADTQYF

clone_size: NA
j_call: TRBJ2-7
d_call: TRBD2
v_call: TRBV6-5
cdr3_nt: TGTGCCAGCAGTTACTCGGAGCGGGGCGAGCAGTACTTC
cdr3_aa: CASSYSERGEQYF

clone_size: few
j_call: TRBJ2-7
d_call: NA
v_call: TRBV4-2
cdr3_nt: TGTGCCAGCAGCCAATCCCGGGAGTTTTACGAGCAGTACTTC
cdr3_aa: CASSQSREFYEQYF

clone_size: NA
j_call: TRBJ1-1
d_call: NA
v_call: TRBV7-8
cdr3_nt: TGTGCCAGCAGCCCCCAGGCGGGGCAGAACACTGAAGCTTTCTTT
cdr3_aa: CASSPQAGQNTEAFF

clone_size: NA
j_call: TRBJ1-1
d_call: NA
v_call: TRBV30
cdr3_nt: TGTGCCTTCTCCGGAGGCTACACTGAAGCTTTCTTT
cdr3_aa: CAFSGGYTEAFF

clone_size: NA
j_call: TRBJ2-3
d_call: TRBD1
v_call: TRBV2
cdr3_nt: TGTGCCAGCACCTTGGGACAGATTAGCACAGATACGCAGTATTTT
cdr3_aa: CASTLGQISTDTQYF